A selection of T cell receptor beta chains follows, all from one sample in a study of blood T cell repertoires in COVID-19. The assay was immunoSEQ multiplex PCR, and TCRdb's table has in-frame clones only and misses some. Of 90,000 to 120,000 clones in the sample, over 60% were seen once. The sample was peripheral blood. These receptor sequences come from a man between 65 and 79 years old with acute or convalescent COVID-19. The CDR3 runs from the conserved cysteine through the conserved F or W. The order of the fields is V gene, D gene, CDR3 length, clone size, J gene, CDR3 protein, CDR3 DNA. A D gene is named only where the DNA matches it firmly. Only part of the rows carry a size: once, few, many, or a class if the clone is expanded.

v_gene: TRBV19
d_gene: -
len: 18
abundance: -
j_gene: TRBJ2-6
CDR3aa: CASSIFQGSPSGANVLTF
CDR3nt: TGTGCCAGTAGTATTTTCCAGGGCTCGCCCTCTGGGGCCAACGTCCTGACTTTC

v_gene: TRBV29-1
d_gene: TRBD1
len: 16
abundance: -
j_gene: TRBJ1-1
CDR3aa: CSARQGQGEMNTEAFF
CDR3nt: TGCAGCGCTAGACAGGGCCAAGGTGAGATGAACACTGAAGCTTTCTTT

v_gene: TRBV19
d_gene: -
len: 12
abundance: -
j_gene: TRBJ1-5
CDR3aa: CASGEGNQPQHF
CDR3nt: TGTGCCAGTGGCGAGGGCAATCAGCCCCAGCATTTT

v_gene: TRBV6-4
d_gene: TRBD2
len: 17
abundance: -
j_gene: TRBJ2-1
CDR3aa: CASSVRSGGADYNEQFF
CDR3nt: TGTGCCAGCAGTGTTCGTAGCGGGGGGGCCGATTACAATGAGCAGTTCTTC

v_gene: TRBV10-3
d_gene: TRBD1
len: 13
abundance: -
j_gene: TRBJ1-2
CDR3aa: CAISAGQGNGYTF
CDR3nt: TGTGCCATCAGTGCGGGACAGGGGAATGGCTACACCTTC

v_gene: TRBV6-6
d_gene: -
len: 15
abundance: -
j_gene: TRBJ2-2
CDR3aa: CASSNRDTPTGELFF
CDR3nt: TGTGCCAGCAGTAACCGGGACACCCCAACCGGGGAGCTGTTTTTT

v_gene: TRBV5-6
d_gene: -
len: 17
abundance: -
j_gene: TRBJ1-5
CDR3aa: CASSLGGPTGFNQPQHF
CDR3nt: TGTGCCAGCAGCTTGGGGGGCCCGACAGGATTCAATCAGCCCCAGCATTTT

v_gene: TRBV11-2
d_gene: -
len: 15
abundance: -
j_gene: TRBJ2-2
CDR3aa: CASSLSGLVTGELFF
CDR3nt: TGTGCCAGCAGCTTATCCGGGTTAGTCACCGGGGAGCTGTTTTTT

v_gene: TRBV3-1/TRBV3-2
d_gene: TRBD1
len: 14
abundance: -
j_gene: TRBJ1-2
CDR3aa: CASSHDRGTWGYTF
CDR3nt: TGTGCCAGCAGCCACGACAGGGGAACTTGGGGCTACACCTTC

v_gene: TRBV9
d_gene: -
len: 13
abundance: -
j_gene: TRBJ1-2
CDR3aa: CASNQRDLDGYTF
CDR3nt: TGTGCCAGCAACCAGAGGGACTTGGATGGCTACACCTTC

v_gene: TRBV6-6
d_gene: -
len: 15
abundance: -
j_gene: TRBJ2-7
CDR3aa: CASSYSLGGSYEQYF
CDR3nt: TGTGCCAGCAGTTACTCTCTGGGGGGATCCTACGAGCAGTACTTC

v_gene: TRBV7-2
d_gene: -
len: 15
abundance: -
j_gene: TRBJ1-1
CDR3aa: CASSLRGDLNTEAFF
CDR3nt: TGTGCCAGCAGCTTAAGAGGGGACTTGAACACTGAAGCTTTCTTT

v_gene: TRBV5-1
d_gene: -
len: 17
abundance: once
j_gene: TRBJ2-3
CDR3aa: CASSLFTASSHTDTQYF
CDR3nt: TGCGCCAGCAGCTTGTTTACGGCTAGTTCCCACACAGATACGCAGTATTTT

v_gene: TRBV7-9
d_gene: -
len: 16
abundance: few
j_gene: TRBJ2-5
CDR3aa: CASSPSGSGYQETQYF
CDR3nt: TGTGCCAGCAGCCCAAGTGGATCGGGTTACCAGGAGACCCAGTACTTC

v_gene: TRBV6-6
d_gene: -
len: 15
abundance: -
j_gene: TRBJ1-2
CDR3aa: CASSYSTGSDYGYTF
CDR3nt: TGTGCCAGCAGTTACTCCACAGGGTCGGACTATGGCTACACCTTC

v_gene: TRBV4-3
d_gene: -
len: 16
abundance: -
j_gene: TRBJ1-4
CDR3aa: CASSPQRVATNEKLFF
CDR3nt: TGCGCCAGCAGCCCACAGAGAGTTGCAACTAATGAAAAACTGTTTTTT

v_gene: TRBV12-5
d_gene: -
len: 14
abundance: -
j_gene: TRBJ1-1
CDR3aa: CASGLVGGSNEAFF
CDR3nt: TGTGCTAGTGGTTTGGTGGGGGGATCTAATGAAGCTTTCTTT

v_gene: TRBV6-5
d_gene: -
len: 13
abundance: -
j_gene: TRBJ1-1
CDR3aa: CASSHEREREAFF
CDR3nt: TGTGCCAGCAGTCACGAGAGGGAGAGGGAAGCTTTCTTT

v_gene: TRBV6-1
d_gene: -
len: 15
abundance: once
j_gene: TRBJ1-3
CDR3aa: CASSEDRGAGNTIYF
CDR3nt: TGTGCCAGCAGTGAAGACCGGGGGGCCGGAAACACCATATATTTT

v_gene: TRBV6-5
d_gene: TRBD1
len: 16
abundance: -
j_gene: TRBJ2-1
CDR3aa: CASSYGGTGRLNEQFF
CDR3nt: TGTGCCAGCAGTTACGGGGGGACAGGCCGCCTCAATGAGCAGTTCTTC

v_gene: TRBV25-1
d_gene: -
len: 13
abundance: -
j_gene: TRBJ1-5
CDR3aa: CASSQGLRQPQHF
CDR3nt: TGTGCCAGCAGTCAGGGTCTCAGGCAGCCCCAGCATTTT

v_gene: TRBV18
d_gene: TRBD2
len: 15
abundance: -
j_gene: TRBJ2-5
CDR3aa: CASSLSGGPLETQYF
CDR3nt: TGTGCCAGCTCACTTAGCGGGGGGCCTCTGGAGACCCAGTACTTC

v_gene: TRBV5-1
d_gene: -
len: 16
abundance: -
j_gene: TRBJ2-5
CDR3aa: CASSLDGGFGTGTQYF
CDR3nt: TGCGCCAGCAGCTTGGATGGCGGGTTCGGTACTGGGACCCAGTACTTC

v_gene: TRBV11-2
d_gene: -
len: 15
abundance: -
j_gene: TRBJ1-3
CDR3aa: CASSSRGGLGNTIYF
CDR3nt: TGTGCCAGCAGCTCCAGAGGAGGGCTGGGAAACACCATATATTTT

v_gene: TRBV19
d_gene: -
len: 11
abundance: -
j_gene: TRBJ2-7
CDR3aa: CASSIQDEQYF
CDR3nt: TGTGCCAGTAGTATACAGGACGAGCAGTACTTC

v_gene: TRBV4-1
d_gene: -
len: 14
abundance: -
j_gene: TRBJ1-6
CDR3aa: CASSQERAGSPLHF
CDR3nt: TGCGCCAGCAGCCAAGAGCGGGCTGGGTCACCCCTCCACTTT

v_gene: TRBV3-1/TRBV3-2
d_gene: TRBD1
len: 15
abundance: -
j_gene: TRBJ2-2
CDR3aa: CASSRDRDPLEELFF
CDR3nt: TGTGCCAGCAGCCGCGACAGGGACCCCCTTGAGGAGCTGTTTTTT

v_gene: TRBV14
d_gene: TRBD1
len: 13
abundance: once
j_gene: TRBJ1-2
CDR3aa: CASGTGSGYGYTF
CDR3nt: TGTGCCAGCGGGACAGGGAGCGGCTATGGCTACACCTTC

v_gene: TRBV4-3
d_gene: TRBD2
len: 18
abundance: -
j_gene: TRBJ2-3
CDR3aa: CASSQEISGGAGTDTQYF
CDR3nt: TGCGCCAGCAGCCAAGAAATTAGCGGGGGGGCTGGAACAGATACGCAGTATTTT

v_gene: TRBV18
d_gene: TRBD2
len: 15
abundance: -
j_gene: TRBJ2-7
CDR3aa: CASSPSSGGAGEQYF
CDR3nt: TGTGCCAGCTCACCATCGAGCGGGGGGGCCGGCGAGCAGTACTTC

v_gene: TRBV27
d_gene: -
len: 14
abundance: -
j_gene: TRBJ2-1
CDR3aa: CASSFGLGQSEQFF
CDR3nt: TGTGCCAGCAGTTTTGGGTTAGGACAGAGTGAGCAGTTCTTC

v_gene: TRBV6-4
d_gene: -
len: 14
abundance: once
j_gene: TRBJ2-2
CDR3aa: CASSLSGNTGELFF
CDR3nt: TGTGCCAGCAGTTTAAGCGGGAACACCGGGGAGCTGTTTTTT

v_gene: TRBV7-3
d_gene: TRBD1
len: 15
abundance: -
j_gene: TRBJ2-5
CDR3aa: CASSPTGDRKETQYF
CDR3nt: TGTGCCAGCAGCCCTACCGGGGACAGGAAAGAGACCCAGTACTTC

v_gene: TRBV19
d_gene: TRBD1
len: 14
abundance: -
j_gene: TRBJ1-2
CDR3aa: CASTITGGGHGYTF
CDR3nt: TGTGCCAGTACTATAACAGGGGGCGGGCATGGCTACACCTTC

v_gene: TRBV4-1
d_gene: -
len: 14
abundance: few
j_gene: TRBJ1-6
CDR3aa: CASSQVEIVEPLHF
CDR3nt: TGCGCCAGCAGCCAAGTAGAGATAGTTGAACCCCTCCACTTT

v_gene: TRBV19
d_gene: TRBD2
len: 14
abundance: -
j_gene: TRBJ2-1
CDR3aa: CASKKERGVSEQFF
CDR3nt: TGTGCCAGTAAAAAGGAGCGGGGGGTATCGGAGCAGTTCTTC

v_gene: TRBV7-7
d_gene: TRBD1
len: 14
abundance: -
j_gene: TRBJ2-1
CDR3aa: CASSLDRERDEQFF
CDR3nt: TGTGCTAGCAGCTTAGACAGGGAGAGGGACGAGCAGTTCTTC

v_gene: TRBV19
d_gene: -
len: 16
abundance: -
j_gene: TRBJ1-1
CDR3aa: CASIPRPTDRFPEAFF
CDR3nt: TGTGCCAGTATCCCAAGGCCAACCGACAGGTTCCCTGAAGCTTTCTTT

v_gene: TRBV2
d_gene: -
len: 11
abundance: -
j_gene: TRBJ2-5
CDR3aa: CASSGEETQYF
CDR3nt: TGTGCCAGCAGTGGCGAAGAGACCCAGTACTTC

v_gene: TRBV7-3
d_gene: -
len: 14
abundance: -
j_gene: TRBJ2-3
CDR3aa: CASSPRGSTDTQYF
CDR3nt: TGTGCCAGCAGCCCCCGGGGGAGCACAGATACGCAGTATTTT

v_gene: TRBV7-3
d_gene: TRBD1
len: 13
abundance: -
j_gene: TRBJ2-7
CDR3aa: CASSLAGGGEQYF
CDR3nt: TGTGCCAGCAGCTTGGCAGGGGGCGGCGAGCAGTACTTC

v_gene: TRBV2
d_gene: TRBD2
len: 15
abundance: -
j_gene: TRBJ2-5
CDR3aa: CASTGLAGGQETQYF
CDR3nt: TGTGCCAGCACTGGACTAGCGGGGGGGCAAGAGACCCAGTACTTC

v_gene: TRBV4-1
d_gene: TRBD2
len: 17
abundance: once
j_gene: TRBJ2-5
CDR3aa: CASSQDPSGGIQETQYF
CDR3nt: TGCGCCAGCAGCCAAGATCCAAGCGGGGGGATCCAAGAGACCCAGTACTTC

v_gene: TRBV11-2
d_gene: -
len: 16
abundance: -
j_gene: TRBJ2-3
CDR3aa: CASSFRAGGRLDTQYF
CDR3nt: TGTGCCAGCAGCTTCAGAGCGGGTGGTAGGTTGGATACGCAGTATTTT

v_gene: TRBV4-1
d_gene: TRBD2
len: 17
abundance: once
j_gene: TRBJ2-1
CDR3aa: CASSPVGAGDLYNEQFF
CDR3nt: TGCGCCAGCAGCCCGGTCGGAGCGGGGGACCTCTACAATGAGCAGTTCTTC

v_gene: TRBV5-1
d_gene: -
len: 15
abundance: -
j_gene: TRBJ2-4
CDR3aa: CASSQNREAKNIQYF
CDR3nt: TGCGCCAGCAGCCAGAACAGGGAGGCCAAAAACATTCAGTACTTC

v_gene: TRBV30
d_gene: -
len: 12
abundance: -
j_gene: TRBJ2-5
CDR3aa: CAWSGSQETQYF
CDR3nt: TGTGCCTGGAGCGGTAGCCAAGAGACCCAGTACTTC